The 32 T cell receptor beta chains in this list originate from one sample, sequenced in a study of blood T cell repertoires in COVID-19. Only in-frame clones appear in the TCRdb table, and some are missing; sequencing was by immunoSEQ multiplex PCR. This sample has roughly 40,000 clones; roughly nine tenths occur once, and the top ten carry roughly 5.7%. Sequenced material: peripheral blood. All receptors derive from a human donor in a cohort sampled during active COVID-19.

The rearrangement uses TRBV28 and TRBJ2-3; 9 bases are a match to TRBD1. Germline V lookup: CDR1 MDHEN, CDR2 SYDVKM. CDR3 length: 14 amino acids. V lost 6 bases, J lost 3 bases, and 4 bases stayed unmatched. DNA for the CDR3: TGTGCCAGCAGCCAGGACAGGGGAACAGATACGCAGTATTTT. Amino acid sequence: CASSQDRGTDTQYF. The full variable domain, in which reference TRBV28 and TRBJ2-3 provide the parts outside the CDR3, is DVKVTQSSRYLVKRTGEKVFLECVQDMDHENMFWYRQDPGLGLRLIYFSYDVKMKEKGDIPEGYSVSREKKERFSLILESASTNQTSMYLCASSQDRGTDTQYFGPGTRLTVL.

The V call is TRBV6-5, the J call TRBJ1-1; D might be TRBD1 (6 bases). This CDR3 is built from 14 residues. Germline V gene sequence: CDR1 MNHEY, CDR2 SVGAGI. Trimming took off 0 bases at V and 4 bases at J, with 9 bases between the two ends. The CDR3 is CASSYSKGGTEAFF. The CDR3 DNA is TGTGCCAGCAGTTACTCGAAAGGGGGCACTGAAGCTTTCTTT.

The chain has TRBV21-1 and TRBJ2-7; TRBD2 was called by the table and not checked on the DNA. TRBV21-1 is given as a pseudogene. The CDR3 consists of 14 residues. CDR3 bases: TGTGCCAGCACCCCGCGGGGGAGTGCCTACGAGCAGTACTTC. This sequence encodes CASTPRGSAYEQYF.

This chain links TRBV3-1 (or the pseudogene TRBV3-2) with TRBJ2-2; TRBD2 matches 9 bases. V shed 4 bases, J shed 4 bases, and the junction held 10 bases outside the gene matches. The CDR3 sequence is 17 residues long. Germline V gene data show CDR1 as LGHDT and CDR2 as YNNKEL (reference sequence). CDR3 in amino acids: CASSPGLATIRTGELFF. As DNA, the CDR3 is TGTGCCAGCAGCCCAGGACTAGCGACCATCCGCACCGGGGAGCTGTTTTTT.

The chain combines TRBV27 with TRBJ2-1; 10 bases align to TRBD1. The CDR3 has 16 amino acids. Per the germline V gene, CDR1 is MNHEY and CDR2 is SMNVEV (reference sequence). The V segment lost 3 bases and the J segment 3 bases; nucleotides outside the gene matches: 5. The CDR3 sequence is CASSFYDRGHYNEQFF. DNA of the CDR3: TGTGCCAGCAGTTTCTACGACAGGGGGCACTACAATGAGCAGTTCTTC.

The CDR3 reads CASSQFRQKETQYF. CDR3 sequence (DNA): TGCGCCAGCAGCCAATTCCGACAGAAAGAGACCCAGTACTTC. The rearrangement uses TRBV4-3 and TRBJ2-5; D perhaps matches TRBD1 (5 bases). Germline-derived CDR1 and CDR2 are LGHNA and YSLEER. The V gene lost 2 bases and the J gene lost 3 bases, with 10 bases spanning the gap. The CDR3 contains 14 residues.

In its sample, this clone was seen once. The rearrangement uses TRBV6-2 or TRBV6-3 and TRBJ2-1, with TRBD1 identical over 9 bases. V trimming: 4 bases; J trimming: 2 bases; junction bases outside the gene matches: 15. This CDR3 spans 19 amino acids. From germline, CDR1 is MNHEY and CDR2 SVGEGT. The CDR3 loop reads CASSFWTGADLGAYNEQFF. CDR3 DNA sequence: TGTGCCAGCAGTTTTTGGACAGGGGCGGATTTAGGGGCCTACAATGAGCAGTTCTTC.

The rearrangement uses TRBV10-3 and TRBJ2-3; 8 bases agree with TRBD2. Germline CDR1 reads ENHRY; CDR2 reads SYGVKD. CDR3 length: 15 amino acids. V was pared by 6 bases and J by 2 bases, with 7 bases of the junction left unmatched. The CDR3: CAISDVAGPTDTQYF. The CDR3 region has the DNA TGTGCCATCAGCGATGTAGCGGGACCCACAGATACGCAGTATTTT.

This rearrangement joins TRBV27 to TRBJ2-5; weak D call: TRBD2 (6 bases). Germline V gives CDR1 MNHEY, CDR2 SMNVEV (reference sequence). The ends were cut back, 6 bases at V and 4 bases at J, with 12 bases in the middle. The CDR3 spans 13 residues. The CDR3 region is CASSRERRETQYF. The CDR3 DNA sequence: TGTGCCAGCAGCCGGGAGAGGAGAGAGACCCAGTACTTC.

The chain recombines TRBV14 with TRBJ1-1; D gene uncertain. V dropped 4 bases and J dropped 1 base, with 13 bases sitting between them. Germline lookup yields CDR1 SGHDN and CDR2 FVKESK. The CDR3 is 15 residues long. The CDR3 DNA reads TGTGCCAGCAGCCCGGGTGGTAGAAAGAACACTGAAGCTTTCTTT. Encoded protein: CASSPGGRKNTEAFF.

The chain couples TRBV5-1 to TRBJ2-5; 7 nucleotides agree with TRBD2. The CDR3 has 15 residues. Losses at the gene ends were 3 bases for V and 8 bases for J; bases not matched to a gene: 13. Germline CDR1 SGHRS, CDR2 YFSETQ. The CDR3 here is CASSWGNASGATQYF. CDR3 bases: TGCGCCAGCAGCTGGGGGAATGCTAGCGGTGCTACCCAGTACTTC. Using reference TRBV5-1 and TRBJ2-5 for the parts outside the CDR3, the full variable domain is KAGVTQTPRYLIKTRGQQVTLSCSPISGHRSVSWYQQTPGQGLQFLFEYFSETQRNKGNFPGRFSGRQFSNSRSEMNVSTLELGDSALYLCASSWGNASGATQYFGPGTRLLVL.

The V call is TRBV18, the J call TRBJ2-7, with 8 bases fitting TRBD1. The CDR3 is made up of 13 amino acids. Germline assignment: CDR1 KGHSH and CDR2 LQKENI. V dropped 3 bases and J dropped 5; count of bases not matched to a gene: 3. CDR3 residues: CASSPLQGDEQYF. CDR3 nucleotide sequence: TGTGCCAGCTCACCCCTACAGGGGGACGAGCAGTACTTC. Drawing the rest from reference TRBV18 and TRBJ2-7, the complete variable domain is NAGVMQNPRHLVRRRGQEARLRCSPMKGHSHVYWYRQLPEEGLKFMVYLQKENIIDESGMPKERFSAEFPKEGPSILRIQQVVRGDSAAYFCASSPLQGDEQYFGPGTRLTVT.

The chain combines TRBV4-2 with TRBJ2-6; a possible D gene is TRBD1 (6 bases). This CDR3 is 16 amino acids long. The ends were cut back, 5 bases at V and 2 bases at J, with 13 bases in the middle. Germline loops: CDR1 LGHNA, CDR2 YNFKEQ. The CDR3 coding sequence is TGTGCCAGCAGCAGTACAGGGTTGGCTGGGGCCAACGTCCTGACTTTC. Its translation: CASSSTGLAGANVLTF.

The J gene is TRBJ2-7, the V gene TRBV7-3, with TRBD2 matching 7 bases. Germline V CDR1 and CDR2: SGHTA, FQGTGA. CDR3 length equals 14 residues. The V segment lost 3 bases and the J segment 1 base; nucleotides outside the gene matches: 3. CDR3 in DNA: TGTGCCAGCAGCTTGGGAGGGGTTTCCTACGAGCAGTACTTC. This translates into CASSLGGVSYEQYF.

The chain combines TRBV4-3 with TRBJ2-4; 8 nucleotides agree with TRBD2. Germline lookup yields CDR1 LGHNA and CDR2 YSLEER. The CDR3 is made up of 15 amino acids. With V trimmed by 1 base and J by 8 bases, 7 bases remained unmatched. CDR3 region: CASSQGFGGADIQYF. The CDR3 nucleotides are TGCGCCAGCAGCCAAGGATTCGGGGGGGCGGACATTCAGTACTTC.

The V and J genes are TRBV25-1 and TRBJ1-6; 7 bases align to TRBD1. The CDR3 is made up of 16 amino acids. Germline trimming cut 0 bases from V and 10 bases from J; bases unmatched to any gene: 9. The V gene's germline CDR1 is MGHDK and CDR2 SYGVNS. CDR3 amino acids: CASSEYRGAGGSPLHF. CDR3 DNA sequence: TGTGCCAGCAGTGAATATAGGGGGGCAGGGGGGTCACCCCTCCACTTT.

V usage is TRBV5-6 and J usage is TRBJ1-2; the D is unclear. The CDR3 consists of 13 residues. Trimming took off 5 bases at V and 1 base at J, with 9 bases between the two ends. Looked up from germline, CDR1 is SGHDT and CDR2 is YYEEEE. CDR3 nucleotides: TGTGCCAGCAGTAGTGGTTATAACTATGGCTACACCTTC. It yields the protein CASSSGYNYGYTF.

The chain links TRBV6-2 or TRBV6-3 to TRBJ1-1; D call uncertain. From germline, CDR1 is MNHEY and CDR2 SVGEGT. CDR3 size: 13 residues. V lost 6 bases and J 6 bases, leaving 14 bases between the germline ends. CDR3 protein: CASSVREASEAFF. Written as DNA, the CDR3 is TGTGCCAGCAGCGTTCGGGAGGCCTCTGAAGCTTTCTTT.

The V gene is TRBV19, the J gene TRBJ2-1, with D possibly being TRBD2 (6 bases). Per germline, CDR1 LNHDA and CDR2 SQIVND (reference sequence). The CDR3 sequence is 16 residues long. Between the trimmed V and J ends, which lost 4 bases and 1 base, there was a span of 14 bases. CDR3 nucleotide sequence: TGTGCCAGTAGTAGAAGCGGGTCCAAGTCCTACAATGAGCAGTTCTTC. It codes for CASSRSGSKSYNEQFF.

The chain has TRBV4-1 and TRBJ2-2, with TRBD1 as a possible D gene (6 bases). Germline loops: CDR1 MGHRA, CDR2 YSYEKL. The length of the CDR3 is 14 residues. V shed 3 bases and J shed 4 bases, with 9 bases lying between them. In nucleotides, the CDR3 is TGCGCCAGCAGCCAGGAACAGGGCACCGGGGAGCTGTTTTTT. Translating it yields CASSQEQGTGELFF.

This rearrangement joins TRBV4-3 to TRBJ1-5; 7 bases line up with TRBD1. The CDR3 contains 15 residues. Germline lookup yields CDR1 LGHNA and CDR2 YSLEER. Trimming cost V 0 bases and J 4 bases; bases outside gene matches: 3. The CDR3 DNA is TGCGCCAGCAGCCAAGATAGGGGGCTGAATCAGCCCCAGCATTTT. Translation: CASSQDRGLNQPQHF.

The chain is built from TRBV5-6 and TRBJ2-3; D is possibly TRBD2 (6 bases). Germline CDR1 reads SGHDT; CDR2 reads YYEEEE. This CDR3 is 15 amino acids long. The V gene lost 4 bases and the J gene lost 2 bases, with 14 bases spanning the gap. The CDR3 nucleotides read TGTGCCAGCAGCAATGCGGGACCAGCCACAGATACGCAGTATTTT. Its translation: CASSNAGPATDTQYF.

This clone appeared a single time. The chain joins TRBV5-1 to TRBJ1-1; 7 nucleotides agree with TRBD1. The J segment lost 1 base and the V segment lost 5 bases, leaving 2 bases of the junction unmatched. CDR3 size: 13 residues. Germline CDR1 is SGHRS and CDR2 is YFSETQ. CDR3 coding DNA: TGCGCCAGCAGACAGGGGACGAACACTGAAGCTTTCTTT. As protein: CASRQGTNTEAFF.

The sample holds a few counts of this clone. The rearrangement uses TRBV27 and TRBJ1-5; unclear D gene. V gave up 0 bases and J gave up 4 bases, with 7 bases separating them. CDR1 is MNHEY and CDR2 is SMNVEV in the germline V gene (reference sequence). The CDR3 length is 14 residues. CDR3 bases: TGTGCCAGCAGTTTATCACCGGGTAATCAGCCCCAGCATTTT. Translation: CASSLSPGNQPQHF.

The chain has TRBV5-5 and TRBJ1-2; D uncertain. The CDR3 length is 12 residues. Germline V CDR1 and CDR2: SGHKS, YYEKEE (reference sequence). V dropped 0 bases and J dropped 5 bases, with 5 bases sitting between them. This CDR3 is CASSLEEYGYTF. The CDR3 nucleotides read TGTGCCAGCAGCTTGGAAGAGTATGGCTACACCTTC.

The chain recombines TRBV4-3 with TRBJ2-3; a weak D match, TRBD1 (6 bases). Germline CDR1 is LGHNA and CDR2 is YSLEER. The CDR3 length is 17 residues. The V and J ends lost 3 bases and 2 bases respectively, with 18 bases between them. The CDR3 protein is CASSQGSTGIITDTQYF. The CDR3, as DNA: TGCGCCAGCAGCCAGGGATCGACAGGAATCATCACAGATACGCAGTATTTT.

This chain joins TRBV4-1 and TRBJ1-6; TRBD1 matches at 11 bases. The CDR3 spans 15 residues. CDR1 MGHRA and CDR2 YSYEKL come from the germline V gene. J was trimmed by 10 bases and V by 4 bases; bases with no gene match: 6. DNA for the CDR3: TGCGCCAGCAGCCTCGGACAGGGGGCCGAGTCACCCCTCCACTTT. Its translation: CASSLGQGAESPLHF.

The chain is built from TRBV18 and TRBJ2-7; D remains ambiguous. V lost 4 bases, J lost 0 bases, and 7 bases lay in between. The CDR3 extends over 13 amino acids. The V gene's germline CDR1 is KGHSH and CDR2 LQKENI. CDR3 bases: TGTGCCAGCTCACGCGGAGACTCCTACGAGCAGTACTTC. Translating it yields CASSRGDSYEQYF.

J is TRBJ2-2 and V is TRBV19; 7 bases line up with TRBD2. The CDR3 has 15 amino acids. The germline V gene has CDR1 LNHDA and CDR2 SQIVND (reference sequence). V lost 6 bases, J lost 8 bases, and 12 bases stayed unmatched. For the CDR3, the DNA is TGTGCCAGTAGGACACGTAGCGGGTCTATGGGGGAGCTGTTTTTT. This gives the protein CASRTRSGSMGELFF.

The rearrangement links TRBV5-1 to TRBJ1-3, with D unresolved. The CDR3 consists of 13 residues. Trimming stripped 4 bases from V and 1 base from J, with 6 bases between. From germline, CDR1 is SGHRS and CDR2 YFSETQ. The DNA of the CDR3 is TGCGCCAGCAGCGGCAAGTCTGGAAACACCATATATTTT. Protein product: CASSGKSGNTIYF.

The chain links TRBV7-8 to TRBJ1-5; 10 nucleotides align to TRBD1. Germline loops: CDR1 SGHVS, CDR2 FQNEAQ. The V gene end was trimmed by 5 bases and the J gene end by 2 bases; junction bases not matched to a gene: 6. This CDR3 is built from 16 residues. CDR3 protein: CASSGRQGAGNQPQHF. The DNA of the CDR3 is TGTGCCAGCAGCGGACGACAGGGGGCGGGCAATCAGCCCCAGCATTTT.

V gene TRBV9 combines with J gene TRBJ2-1, with TRBD2 as a possible D gene (5 bases). Germline V CDR1 and CDR2: SGDLS, YYNGEE. This CDR3 has 12 residues. Trimming pared 6 bases from V and 4 bases from J, leaving 8 bases between. CDR3 in amino acids: CASTRLYNEQFF. CDR3 in DNA: TGTGCCAGCACTCGACTATACAATGAGCAGTTCTTC.